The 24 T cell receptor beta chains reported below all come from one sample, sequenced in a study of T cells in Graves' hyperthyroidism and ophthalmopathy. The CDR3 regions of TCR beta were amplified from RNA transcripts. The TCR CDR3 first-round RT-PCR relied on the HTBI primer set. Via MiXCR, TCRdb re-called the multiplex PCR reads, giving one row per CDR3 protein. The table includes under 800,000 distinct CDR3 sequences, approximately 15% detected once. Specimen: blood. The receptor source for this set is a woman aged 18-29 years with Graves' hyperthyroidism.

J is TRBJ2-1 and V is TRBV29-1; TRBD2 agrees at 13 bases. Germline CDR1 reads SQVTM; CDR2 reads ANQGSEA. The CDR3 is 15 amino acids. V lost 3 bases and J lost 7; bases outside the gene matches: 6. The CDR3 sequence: CSVEKLAGGSNEQFF. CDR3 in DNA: TGCAGCGTTGAGAAACTAGCGGGGGGGTCAAATGAGCAGTTCTTC.

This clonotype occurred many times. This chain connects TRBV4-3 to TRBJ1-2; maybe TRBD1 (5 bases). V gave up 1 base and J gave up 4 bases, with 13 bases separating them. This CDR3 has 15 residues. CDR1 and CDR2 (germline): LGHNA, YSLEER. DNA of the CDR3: TGCGCCAGCAGCCAAGGGTCAACAGGTTCCTATGGCTACACCTTC. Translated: CASSQGSTGSYGYTF.

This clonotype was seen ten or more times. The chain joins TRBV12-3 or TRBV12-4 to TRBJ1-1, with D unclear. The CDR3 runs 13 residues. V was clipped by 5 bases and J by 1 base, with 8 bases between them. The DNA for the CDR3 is TGTGCCAGCAGTCGGAGGCGGAACACTGAAGCTTTCTTT. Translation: CASSRRRNTEAFF.

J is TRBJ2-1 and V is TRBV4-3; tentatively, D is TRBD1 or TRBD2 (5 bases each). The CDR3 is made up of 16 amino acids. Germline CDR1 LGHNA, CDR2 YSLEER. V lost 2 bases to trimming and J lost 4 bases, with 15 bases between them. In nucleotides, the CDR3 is TGCGCCAGCAGCCAACTGGGACGGAGAAAATACAATGAGCAGTTCTTC. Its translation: CASSQLGRRKYNEQFF.

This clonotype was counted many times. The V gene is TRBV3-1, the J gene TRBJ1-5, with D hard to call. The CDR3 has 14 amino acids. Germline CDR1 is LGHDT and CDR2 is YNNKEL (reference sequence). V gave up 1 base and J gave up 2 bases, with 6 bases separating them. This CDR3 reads CASSQGVGNQPQHF. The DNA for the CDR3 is TGTGCCAGCAGCCAAGGAGTGGGCAATCAGCCCCAGCATTTT.

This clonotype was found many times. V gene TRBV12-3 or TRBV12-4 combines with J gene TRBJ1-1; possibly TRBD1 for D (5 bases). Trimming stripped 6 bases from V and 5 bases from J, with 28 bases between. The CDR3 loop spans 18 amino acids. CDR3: CASSPPLGAGSSSTEAFF. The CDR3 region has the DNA TGTGCCAGCAGCCCCCCTCTCGGGGCAGGGAGCTCTTCTACTGAAGCTTTCTTT.

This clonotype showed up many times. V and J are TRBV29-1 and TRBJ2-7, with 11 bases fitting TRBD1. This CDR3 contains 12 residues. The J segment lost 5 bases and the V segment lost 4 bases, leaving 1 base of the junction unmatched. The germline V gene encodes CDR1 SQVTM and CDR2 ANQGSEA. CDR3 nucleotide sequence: TGCAGCGTTGGGACAGGGGGCCACGAGCAGTACTTC. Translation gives CSVGTGGHEQYF.

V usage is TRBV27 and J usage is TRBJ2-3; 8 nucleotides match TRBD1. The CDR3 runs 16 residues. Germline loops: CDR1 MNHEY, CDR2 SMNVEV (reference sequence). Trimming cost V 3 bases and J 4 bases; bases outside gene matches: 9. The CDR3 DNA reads TGTGCCAGCAGTTTCCCCGCTACAGGGGGTGCAGATACGCAGTATTTT. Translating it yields CASSFPATGGADTQYF.

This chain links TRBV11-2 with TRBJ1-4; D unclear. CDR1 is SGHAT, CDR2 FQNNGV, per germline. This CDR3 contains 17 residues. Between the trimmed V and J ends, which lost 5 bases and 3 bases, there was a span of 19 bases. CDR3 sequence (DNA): TGTGCCAGCAGCCCCGTCTCACCGAAACTACCTAATGAAAAACTGTTTTTT. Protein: CASSPVSPKLPNEKLFF.

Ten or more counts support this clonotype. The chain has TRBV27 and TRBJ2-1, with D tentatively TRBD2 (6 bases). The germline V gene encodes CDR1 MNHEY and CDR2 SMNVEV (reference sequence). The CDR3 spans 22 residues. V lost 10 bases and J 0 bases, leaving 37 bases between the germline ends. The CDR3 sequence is CATQQGSIFGSGGSSSYNEQFF. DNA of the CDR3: TGTGCCACCCAGCAGGGATCAATTTTTGGTAGCGGAGGTTCCAGCTCCTACAATGAGCAGTTCTTC.

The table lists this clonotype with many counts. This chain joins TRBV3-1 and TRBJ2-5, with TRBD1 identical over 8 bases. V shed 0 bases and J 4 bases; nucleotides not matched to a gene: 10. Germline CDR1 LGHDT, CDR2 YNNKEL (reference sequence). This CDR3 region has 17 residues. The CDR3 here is CASSQDGQGPLGETQYF. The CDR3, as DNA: TGTGCCAGCAGCCAAGACGGACAGGGCCCATTAGGAGAGACCCAGTACTTC.

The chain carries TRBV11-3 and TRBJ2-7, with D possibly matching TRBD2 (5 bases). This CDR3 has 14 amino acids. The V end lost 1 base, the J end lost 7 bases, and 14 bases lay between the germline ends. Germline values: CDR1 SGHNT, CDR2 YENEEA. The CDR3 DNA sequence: TGTGCCAGCAGCTTAGGGGCGGGCTTTGGGGAGCAGTACTTC. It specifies CASSLGAGFGEQYF. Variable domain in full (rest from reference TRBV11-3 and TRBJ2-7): EAGVVQSPRYKIIEKKQPVAFWCNPISGHNTLYWYLQNLGQGPELLIRYENEEAVDDSQLPKDRFSAERLKGVDSTLKIQPAELGDSAVYLCASSLGAGFGEQYFGPGTRLTVT.

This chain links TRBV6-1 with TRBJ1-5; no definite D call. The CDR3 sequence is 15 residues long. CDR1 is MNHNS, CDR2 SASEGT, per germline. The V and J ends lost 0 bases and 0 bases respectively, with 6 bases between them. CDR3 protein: CASSEASVSNQPQHF. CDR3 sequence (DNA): TGTGCCAGCAGTGAAGCGTCAGTTAGCAATCAGCCCCAGCATTTT.

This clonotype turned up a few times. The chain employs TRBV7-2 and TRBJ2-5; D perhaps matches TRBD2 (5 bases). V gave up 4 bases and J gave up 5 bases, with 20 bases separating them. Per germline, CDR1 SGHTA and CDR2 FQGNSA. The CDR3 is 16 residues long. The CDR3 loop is CASSSMGDLPVETQYF. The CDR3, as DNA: TGTGCCAGCAGCTCGATGGGAGACCTACCGGTTGAGACCCAGTACTTC.

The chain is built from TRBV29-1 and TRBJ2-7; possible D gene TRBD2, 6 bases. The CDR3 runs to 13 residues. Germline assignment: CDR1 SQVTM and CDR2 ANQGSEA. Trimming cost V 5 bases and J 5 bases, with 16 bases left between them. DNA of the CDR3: TGCAGCGTTTTACGGCGGGGCTCAAACGAGCAGTACTTC. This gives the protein CSVLRRGSNEQYF.

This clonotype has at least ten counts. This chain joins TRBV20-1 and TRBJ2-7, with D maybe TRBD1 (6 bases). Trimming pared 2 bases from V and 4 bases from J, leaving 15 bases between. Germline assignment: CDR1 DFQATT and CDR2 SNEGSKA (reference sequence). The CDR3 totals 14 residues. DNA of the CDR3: TGCAGTGCTAGATTTCGGGGACAAGAATACGAGCAGTACTTC. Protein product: CSARFRGQEYEQYF.

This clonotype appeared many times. The CDR3 protein is CASSERDLSLHSPLHF. In DNA form, the CDR3 reads TGTGCCAGCAGTGAGAGGGACCTATCGCTCCATTCACCCCTCCACTTT. This rearrangement joins TRBV2 to TRBJ1-6, with D possibly being TRBD1 (5 bases). CDR3 length equals 16 residues. Germline V gene sequence: CDR1 SNHLY, CDR2 FYNNEI. The V gene lost 3 bases and the J gene lost 8 bases, with 17 bases spanning the gap.

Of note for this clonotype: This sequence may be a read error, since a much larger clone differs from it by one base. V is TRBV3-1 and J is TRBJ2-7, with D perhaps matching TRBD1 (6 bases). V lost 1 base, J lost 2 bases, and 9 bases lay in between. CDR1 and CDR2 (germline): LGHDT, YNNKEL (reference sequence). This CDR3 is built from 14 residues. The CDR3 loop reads CASSQGTVAYEQYF. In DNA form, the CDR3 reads TGTGCCAGCAGCCAAGGGACAGTTGCCTACGAGCAGTACTTC.

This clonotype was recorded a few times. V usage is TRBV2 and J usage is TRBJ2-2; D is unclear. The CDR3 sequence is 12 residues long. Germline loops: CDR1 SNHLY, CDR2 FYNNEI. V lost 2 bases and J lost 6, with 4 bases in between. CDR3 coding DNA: TGTGCCAGCAGTGAATTCCCCGGGGAGCTGTTTTTT. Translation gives CASSEFPGELFF.

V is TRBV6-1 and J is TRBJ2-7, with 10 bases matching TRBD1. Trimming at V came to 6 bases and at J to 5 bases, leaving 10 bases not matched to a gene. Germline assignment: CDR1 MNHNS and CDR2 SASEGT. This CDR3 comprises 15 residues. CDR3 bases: TGTGCCAGCAGGGGCAGGGGACAGGGGACCGACGAGCAGTACTTC. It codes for CASRGRGQGTDEQYF.

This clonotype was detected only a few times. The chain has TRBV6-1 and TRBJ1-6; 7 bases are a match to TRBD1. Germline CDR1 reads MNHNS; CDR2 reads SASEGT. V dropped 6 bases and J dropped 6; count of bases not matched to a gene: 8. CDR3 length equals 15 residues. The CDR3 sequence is CASRKTGTANSPLHF. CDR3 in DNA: TGTGCCAGCAGGAAGACCGGGACAGCTAATTCACCCCTCCACTTT.

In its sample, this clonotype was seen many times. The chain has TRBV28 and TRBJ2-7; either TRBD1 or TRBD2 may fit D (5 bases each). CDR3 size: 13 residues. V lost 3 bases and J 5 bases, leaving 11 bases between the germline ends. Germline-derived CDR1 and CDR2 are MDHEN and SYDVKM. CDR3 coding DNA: TGTGCCAGCAGTTTGAACGGGGCTGACGAGCAGTACTTC. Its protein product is CASSLNGADEQYF.

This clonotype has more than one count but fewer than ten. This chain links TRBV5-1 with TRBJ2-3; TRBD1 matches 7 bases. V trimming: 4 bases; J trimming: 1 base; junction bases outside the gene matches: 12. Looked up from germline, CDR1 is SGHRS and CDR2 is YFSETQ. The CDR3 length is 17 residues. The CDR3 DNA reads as TGCGCCAGCAGCCCGTTGGACAGGTCCCGTCGCACAGATACGCAGTATTTT. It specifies CASSPLDRSRRTDTQYF.

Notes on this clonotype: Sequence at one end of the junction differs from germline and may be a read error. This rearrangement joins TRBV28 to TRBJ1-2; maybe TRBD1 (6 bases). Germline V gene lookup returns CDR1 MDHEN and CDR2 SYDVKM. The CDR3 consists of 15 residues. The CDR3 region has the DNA TGTGCCAGCAGTTCAACAGGGAGCGGGGGCTATGGCAACACCTTC. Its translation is CASSSTGSGGYGNTF.